Listed here is a single TCR beta chain. The antigen is unknown. TCRdb itself ran the reads through MiXCR, one entry per CDR3 protein. The table shows 750,000 to 950,000 distinct CDR3 sequences, with around 29% occurring only once. The data were taken from a study of T cell repertoires in cytomegalovirus infection. In the study overall: Recently identified HLA-C-restricted CMV epitopes and well-studied HLA-B-restricted CMV epitopes were used by the study. General study findings and limits: There were HLA-C-restricted CMV-specific TCR beta clonotypes dominating the ex vivo response.

Trimming took 5 bases from V and 10 from J; bases not matched to a gene: 16. The CDR3 has 16 amino acids. The germline V gene has CDR1 LNHDA and CDR2 SQIVND (reference sequence). The receptor comes from a human donor in good health (CMV status not recorded). Some clones in this sample may be carry-over from other donors' samples. The chain combines TRBV19 with TRBJ2-4; 8 nucleotides agree with TRBD1. Specimen: cultured CD8+ T cells from PBMCs, collected from culture after CMV antigen stimulation. This CDR3 is CASSPLAYDRGWIQYF. Written as DNA, the CDR3 is TGTGCCAGTAGTCCCCTTGCCTATGACAGGGGTTGGATTCAGTACTTC.